This TCR beta chain is drawn from a study of CXCR3-negative and CXCR3-positive naive CD8 T cells. Whole-study findings and limits: The TRB CDR3s that CXCR3-positive naive cells carried were more hydrophobic than those of CXCR3-negative naive cells.

UMI-labeled 5' RACE yielded the TRB cDNA libraries. Using the 5' RACE reads, TCRdb records one entry per CDR3 protein without DNA. There are approximately 98,000 distinct CDR3 sequences in the sample, with 1.1% held by the top ten. Comment on this clonotype: No antigen is known for it.

This sequence originates from a human donor in good health. Some clones in this sample may be carry-over from other donors' samples. The sequenced sample consisted of naive CXCR3+ CD8+ T cells from blood. As to subset: CD45RO-CCR7+CD27+CD95- naive CD8+ T cells expressing CXCR3 (TNR3+).

CDR3 amino acids: CASSRANRYQETQYF. The chain uses TRBV4-3 and TRBJ2-5. CDR1 and CDR2 (germline): LGHNA, YSLEER. The CDR3 runs to 15 residues.